Sequencing of this T cell receptor (beta chain) was carried out in a study of cytomegalovirus exposure and HLA in healthy donors. Study results and limitations: Several of the most significant clusters were apparently associated with common viral pathogens in a later analysis. Analyzed later, most CMV-associated TCR beta chains appeared HLA-restricted. HLA-A and HLA-B allele assignments for most subjects were reportedly predicted accurately using TCR beta sequences. Across donors, most TCRs were seen rarely, yet some public ones were widespread.

Regarding this clone: Antigen unknown.

Researchers ran the PCR with 60 Vbeta and 13 Jbeta primers. Sequencing was performed with immunoSEQ multiplex PCR; in TCRdb, only in-frame clones are kept and a portion is missing. The table shows 85,000 to 95,000 clones, with 70% to 85% occurring only once. Sequencing was done on a sample of PBMCs. This TCR was recovered from a man aged 25-45 years in good health and CMV-seropositive.

CDR3 coding DNA: TGTGCCAGCAGCTTAGGGATAGAACAGAACTATGGCTACACCTTC. Translating it yields CASSLGIEQNYGYTF. This chain joins TRBV7-9 and TRBJ1-2; no definite D call. V lost 1 base and J 2 bases, leaving 11 bases between the germline ends. The CDR3 sequence is 15 residues long. CDR1 is SEHNR and CDR2 is FQNEAQ in the germline V gene (reference sequence). The whole variable domain, remainder taken from reference TRBV7-9 and TRBJ1-2, is DTGVSQNPRHKITKRGQNVTFRCDPISEHNRLYWYRQTLGQGPEFLTYFQNEAQLEKSRLLSDRFSAERPKGSFSTLEIQRTEQGDSAMYLCASSLGIEQNYGYTFGSGTRLTVV.